One sample yielded the 31 T cell receptor beta chains listed below, sequenced in a study of Ad26.COV2.S vaccination and SARS-CoV-2 variants. Treatment defined: roughly 18 received Ad26.COV2.S at low or high dose, single or two shots; five or six received placebo; per-sample allocation not given. Sampling was performed 63 days after the first vaccine or placebo injection. The table came from immunoSEQ multiplex PCR; TCRdb's copy has only in-frame clones and leaves some out. The sample yields 350,000 to 600,000 clones, approximately 90% seen once. Here the sequenced sample was peripheral blood, taken in a trial of Ad26.COV2.S vaccine versus placebo. The receptor source for this set is a person between 18 and 65 years old who received the Ad26.COV2.S COVID-19 vaccine or a placebo.

The V gene is TRBV7-2, the J gene TRBJ2-5; 9 nucleotides align to TRBD1. This CDR3 comprises 16 residues. With 1 base clipped from V and 2 bases from J, the junction kept 5 bases outside the gene matches. Per germline, CDR1 SGHTA and CDR2 FQGNSA. In DNA form, the CDR3 reads TGTGCCAGCAGCTTAGGGGACAGGGCTTTACAAGAGACCCAGTACTTC. It encodes CASSLGDRALQETQYF.

The chain links TRBV5-8 to TRBJ1-3; D is ambiguous. The germline gives CDR1 SGHTS, CDR2 YDEGEE. V was shortened by 0 bases and J by 0 bases, with 7 bases between the two germline ends. This CDR3 spans 15 amino acids. CDR3 loop: CASSLGTFSGNTIYF. CDR3 bases: TGTGCCAGCAGCTTGGGCACTTTCTCTGGAAACACCATATATTTT. Based on the CDR3 plus reference TRBV5-8 and TRBJ1-3, the full variable domain is EAGVTQSPTHLIKTRGQQATLRCSPISGHTSVYWYQQALGLGLQFLLWYDEGEERNRGNFPPRFSGRQFPNYSSELNVNALELEDSALYLCASSLGTFSGNTIYFGEGSWLTVV.

CDR3 sequence: CASSPSEAGGAQFF. DNA for the CDR3: TGTGCCAGCAGCCCAAGTGAGGCGGGAGGAGCGCAGTTCTTC. The genes are TRBV3-1 (or the pseudogene TRBV3-2) and TRBJ2-1, with 8 bases identical to TRBD2. The CDR3 has 14 residues. Germline values: CDR1 LGHDT, CDR2 YNNKEL (reference sequence). J gave up 12 bases and V 4 bases, and 11 bases lay outside the gene matches.

This sequence joins TRBV18 and TRBJ2-1; the match to TRBD1 covers 7 bases. Germline V gene lookup returns CDR1 KGHSH and CDR2 LQKENI. Trimming cost V 3 bases and J 0 bases; bases outside gene matches: 14. The CDR3 runs 19 residues. DNA for the CDR3: TGTGCCAGCTCACCTCTAACAAGCCAACAGGGGAGCTCCTACAATGAGCAGTTCTTC. Encoded protein: CASSPLTSQQGSSYNEQFF. The full variable domain, its missing parts supplied by reference TRBV18 and TRBJ2-1, is NAGVMQNPRHLVRRRGQEARLRCSPMKGHSHVYWYRQLPEEGLKFMVYLQKENIIDESGMPKERFSAEFPKEGPSILRIQQVVRGDSAAYFCASSPLTSQQGSSYNEQFFGPGTRLTVL.

The rearrangement uses TRBV6-5 and TRBJ1-5, with D unclear. The V end was cut by 8 bases, the J end by 4 bases, with 18 bases between. The CDR3 runs 15 residues. Germline V CDR1 and CDR2: MNHEY, SVGAGI. CDR3 region: CASHSWSLRNQPQHF. CDR3 sequence (DNA): TGTGCCAGCCATTCGTGGTCCCTTAGGAATCAGCCCCAGCATTTT.

This rearrangement joins TRBV4-1 to TRBJ1-1, with D perhaps TRBD1 (5 bases). V was pared by 0 bases and J by 5 bases, with 7 bases between. The CDR3 is 13 residues long. The germline V gene encodes CDR1 MGHRA and CDR2 YSYEKL. This CDR3 reads CASSQEQVTEAFF. The CDR3 DNA sequence: TGCGCCAGCAGCCAAGAACAGGTGACTGAAGCTTTCTTT.

This chain joins TRBV4-1 and TRBJ1-2; D uncertain. The length of the CDR3 is 15 residues. Germline loops: CDR1 MGHRA, CDR2 YSYEKL. Trimming stripped 1 base from V and 4 bases from J, with 13 bases between. For the CDR3, the DNA is TGCGCCAGCAGCCAAGGATCAACAGTACCCTATGGCTACACCTTC. This encodes CASSQGSTVPYGYTF.

On this clone: The sample carries other DNA sequences with the same CDR3. The V call is TRBV14, the J call TRBJ2-3; D gene unclear. Germline lookup yields CDR1 SGHDN and CDR2 FVKESK. Trimming took 2 bases from V and 1 from J, leaving 7 bases between them. The CDR3 consists of 14 residues. CDR3 sequence reads: CASSQYRGTDTQYF. In nucleotides, the CDR3 is TGTGCCAGCAGCCAATACCGGGGCACAGATACGCAGTATTTT.

This clone appeared a few times. J is TRBJ2-1 and V is TRBV3-1 (or the pseudogene TRBV3-2); D may be TRBD1 (6 bases). There are 14 residues in the CDR3. Trimming pared 4 bases from V and 8 bases from J, leaving 15 bases between. Per germline, CDR1 LGHDT and CDR2 YNNKEL (reference sequence). The CDR3 here is CASSRQVSSDEQFF. In nucleotides, the CDR3 is TGTGCCAGCAGCCGACAGGTTTCGTCTGATGAGCAGTTCTTC.

V and J are TRBV5-1 and TRBJ2-1; 9 nucleotides align to TRBD2. Germline trimming cut 2 bases from V and 8 bases from J; bases unmatched to any gene: 11. The CDR3 extends over 16 amino acids. The germline V gene has CDR1 SGHRS and CDR2 YFSETQ. The CDR3: CASSLGYSGSWDEQFF. The CDR3 coding sequence is TGCGCCAGCAGCTTAGGATATAGCGGGAGTTGGGATGAGCAGTTCTTC.

This CDR3 reads CASSPEQGNSPLHF. CDR3 in DNA: TGTGCCAGCAGCCCCGAGCAGGGGAATTCACCCCTCCACTTT. This sequence joins TRBV2 and TRBJ1-6, with TRBD1 as a possible D gene (6 bases). With 6 bases removed from V and 7 bases from J, the gap between germline ends came to 13 bases. Germline V gene data show CDR1 as SNHLY and CDR2 as FYNNEI. The CDR3 runs to 14 residues.

Of note for this clone: At the DNA level, this CDR3 is encoded by other sequences in the same sample as well. CDR3 DNA sequence: TGTGCCAGCAGTTTTGTGAACACTGAAGCTTTCTTT. It yields the protein CASSFVNTEAFF. V is TRBV12-3 or TRBV12-4 and J is TRBJ1-1; D is ambiguous. CDR3 size: 12 residues. With 3 bases removed from V and 0 bases from J, the gap between germline ends came to 2 bases.

J is TRBJ2-7 and V is TRBV12-2. TRBV12-2 is designated a pseudogene. This CDR3 contains 14 residues. In DNA form, the CDR3 reads TGTGCAAGTCGCCCGGTGCGCTGGGTCTACGAGCAGTACTTC. It codes for CASRPVRWVYEQYF.

The rearrangement links TRBV7-2 to TRBJ2-1; 8 nucleotides agree with TRBD2. In germline, CDR1 is SGHTA, CDR2 FQGNSA. V lost 6 bases to trimming and J lost 10 bases; unmatched junction nucleotides: 11. This CDR3 is built from 14 residues. In DNA, the CDR3 is TGTGCCAGCAGTCCCCAGGGTGCTAGCGGGGAGCAGTTCTTC. Its protein product is CASSPQGASGEQFF.

This rearrangement joins TRBV10-3 to TRBJ1-2; 8 positions match TRBD1. CDR3 length equals 13 residues. V trimming: 7 bases; J trimming: 1 base; junction bases outside the gene matches: 2. Looked up from germline, CDR1 is ENHRY and CDR2 is SYGVKD. CDR3: CAIKGQGNYGYTF. The CDR3 bases are TGTGCCATCAAAGGACAGGGTAACTATGGCTACACCTTC.

This chain links TRBV5-1 with TRBJ1-1; 8 bases agree with TRBD1. The length of the CDR3 is 14 residues. V shed 3 bases and J 12 bases; nucleotides not matched to a gene: 13. CDR1 SGHRS and CDR2 YFSETQ come from the germline V gene. The CDR3 reads CASSSGETGVKTFF. CDR3 DNA: TGCGCCAGCAGCTCCGGTGAGACAGGGGTTAAAACTTTCTTT.

V gene TRBV6-2 or TRBV6-3 combines with J gene TRBJ1-3; possible D gene TRBD1, 5 bases. V lost 2 bases, J lost 2 bases, and 10 bases lay in between. This CDR3 is built from 15 residues. CDR1 is MNHEY and CDR2 is SVGEGT in the germline V gene. CDR3 in DNA: TGTGCCAGCAGTTACAGGAGGGGAACTGGAAACACCATATATTTT. Translating gives CASSYRRGTGNTIYF.

The CDR3 region is CSVPLDGRGFHEQYF. The DNA for the CDR3 is TGCAGCGTTCCTCTTGACGGCAGGGGGTTTCACGAGCAGTACTTC. The chain joins TRBV29-1 to TRBJ2-7; 7 bases fit TRBD1. The V gene's germline CDR1 is SQVTM and CDR2 ANQGSEA. The CDR3 runs 15 residues. The V and J ends lost 5 bases and 5 bases, in that order; junction bases with no gene match: 15.

This chain joins TRBV18 and TRBJ1-1; D unresolved. Looked up from germline, CDR1 is KGHSH and CDR2 is LQKENI. V lost 3 bases and J 0 bases, leaving 5 bases between the germline ends. CDR3 size: 13 residues. CDR3 amino acids: CASSPVMNTEAFF. The CDR3 DNA is TGTGCCAGCTCACCGGTCATGAACACTGAAGCTTTCTTT.

This clone appeared a few times. The J gene is TRBJ2-1, the V gene TRBV5-1; D not certain. This CDR3 spans 11 amino acids. Trimming left V 3 bases short and J 10 bases short, with 8 bases between. Germline CDR1 SGHRS, CDR2 YFSETQ. CDR3 DNA: TGCGCCAGCAGCTATGCACGCGAGCAGTTCTTC. Protein sequence: CASSYAREQFF.

The chain combines TRBV19 with TRBJ2-5; D might be TRBD1 or TRBD2, each matching 5 bases. Germline V gives CDR1 LNHDA, CDR2 SQIVND (reference sequence). V dropped 5 bases and J dropped 4 bases, with 5 bases sitting between them. The CDR3 runs to 11 residues. CDR3 residues: CASSGGETQYF. For the CDR3, the DNA is TGTGCCAGTAGTGGGGGAGAGACCCAGTACTTC.

The rearrangement links TRBV19 to TRBJ1-1; D not resolved. V gave up 1 base and J gave up 1 base, with 13 bases separating them. The CDR3 loop spans 16 amino acids. Germline V gene lookup returns CDR1 LNHDA and CDR2 SQIVND (reference sequence). The CDR3 is CASSIARGRTNTEAFF. For the CDR3, the DNA is TGTGCCAGTAGTATAGCTCGCGGACGGACGAACACTGAAGCTTTCTTT.

The chain links TRBV18 to TRBJ2-1, with D possibly being TRBD1 or TRBD2 (5 bases each). Trimming cost V 2 bases and J 11 bases, with 19 bases left between them. CDR1 and CDR2 from the germline V gene are KGHSH and LQKENI. This CDR3 is 15 amino acids long. Written as DNA, the CDR3 is TGTGCCAGCTCACCAACGGGGCCGACTACAATGAAGCAGTTCTTC. It yields the protein CASSPTGPTTMKQFF.

The rearrangement joins TRBV29-1 to TRBJ1-3, with unresolved D. V was pared by 4 bases and J by 0 bases, with 10 bases between. The V gene's germline CDR1 is SQVTM and CDR2 ANQGSEA. CDR3 length equals 14 residues. The CDR3 loop is CSVVGGFSGNTIYF. CDR3 in DNA: TGCAGCGTTGTAGGTGGATTCTCTGGAAACACCATATATTTT.

V usage is TRBV4-3 and J usage is TRBJ1-2; D uncertain. V lost 3 bases to trimming and J lost 4 bases, with 18 bases between them. The V gene's germline CDR1 is LGHNA and CDR2 YSLEER. The CDR3 extends over 16 amino acids. The CDR3 here is CASSQEKDGGFYGYTF. CDR3 DNA sequence: TGCGCCAGCAGCCAGGAAAAGGACGGCGGATTCTATGGCTACACCTTC.

This clone is a singleton in its sample. The chain combines TRBV11-2 with TRBJ2-7; D remains unclear. The CDR3 length is 13 residues. Germline values: CDR1 SGHAT, CDR2 FQNNGV. V shed 1 base and J shed 0 bases, with 4 bases lying between them. The CDR3, as DNA: TGTGCCAGCAGCTTAGGCAGCTCCTACGAGCAGTACTTC. This translates into CASSLGSSYEQYF.

The CDR3 protein is CASSYSVSYEQYF. The CDR3 DNA reads as TGTGCCAGCAGTTACTCAGTCTCCTACGAGCAGTACTTC. This chain connects TRBV6-2 or TRBV6-3 to TRBJ2-7, with unresolved D. Germline CDR1 MNHEY, CDR2 SVGEGT. V dropped 0 bases and J dropped 0 bases, with 3 bases sitting between them. The CDR3 consists of 13 residues.

V is TRBV7-9 and J is TRBJ1-2; D may be TRBD1 (6 bases). The CDR3 has 14 amino acids. Germline-derived CDR1 and CDR2 are SEHNR and FQNEAQ (reference sequence). With 4 bases removed from V and 3 bases from J, the gap between germline ends came to 12 bases. In nucleotides, the CDR3 is TGTGCCAGCAGCTCCCGGACAGAATACTATGGCTACACCTTC. Residues: CASSSRTEYYGYTF.

The CDR3 is CASSLSGMVRNEQFF. The CDR3 DNA reads as TGTGCCAGCAGTTTGTCCGGGATGGTGCGGAATGAGCAGTTCTTC. The chain has TRBV28 and TRBJ2-1, with TRBD2 as a possible D gene (5 bases). Trimming took 3 bases from V and 7 from J, leaving 16 bases between them. The CDR3 is 15 amino acids. Germline values: CDR1 MDHEN, CDR2 SYDVKM. The entire variable domain, with the rest obtained from reference TRBV28 and TRBJ2-1, is as follows: DVKVTQSSRYLVKRTGEKVFLECVQDMDHENMFWYRQDPGLGLRLIYFSYDVKMKEKGDIPEGYSVSREKKERFSLILESASTNQTSMYLCASSLSGMVRNEQFFGPGTRLTVL.

The genes are TRBV5-1 and TRBJ2-4, with D perhaps being TRBD1 or TRBD2 (5 bases each). Germline CDR1 SGHRS, CDR2 YFSETQ. The CDR3 is 14 residues long. With 3 bases removed from V and 7 bases from J, the gap between germline ends came to 14 bases. The CDR3 loop reads CASSSQGVGNIQYF. CDR3 bases: TGCGCCAGCAGCTCTCAGGGAGTGGGGAACATTCAGTACTTC.

The chain links TRBV6-5 to TRBJ1-3; 7 bases map to TRBD1. The CDR3 is made up of 15 amino acids. V was pared by 0 bases and J by 2 bases, with 1 base of the junction left unmatched. The germline V gene encodes CDR1 MNHEY and CDR2 SVGAGI. Here the CDR3 DNA reads TGTGCCAGCAGTTACTCTCAGGGGGCTGGAAACACCATATATTTT. Protein sequence: CASSYSQGAGNTIYF.